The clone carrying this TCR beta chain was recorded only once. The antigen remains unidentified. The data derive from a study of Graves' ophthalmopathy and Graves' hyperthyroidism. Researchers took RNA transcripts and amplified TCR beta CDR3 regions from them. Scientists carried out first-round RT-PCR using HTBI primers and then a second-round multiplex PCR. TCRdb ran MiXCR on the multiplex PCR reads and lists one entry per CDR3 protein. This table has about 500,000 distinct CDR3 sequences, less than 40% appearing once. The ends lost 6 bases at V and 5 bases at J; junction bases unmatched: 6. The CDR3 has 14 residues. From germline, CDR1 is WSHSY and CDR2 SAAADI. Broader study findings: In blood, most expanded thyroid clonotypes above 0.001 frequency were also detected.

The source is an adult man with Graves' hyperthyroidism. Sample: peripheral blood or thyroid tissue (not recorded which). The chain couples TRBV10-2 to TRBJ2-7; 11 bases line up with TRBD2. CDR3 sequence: CASSPGLAANEQYF. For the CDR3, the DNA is TGCGCCAGCAGCCCGGGACTAGCGGCAAACGAGCAGTACTTC.